This note documents a single T cell receptor (beta chain) sequence. What it recognizes is unknown. These data originate in a study of vaccination and CD4 T cells after COVID-19. For the study at large: Participants were administered two doses of either the BNT162b2 or the mRNA-1273 vaccine. Regarding the study as a whole: Post-vaccination reactive clonotypes (median roughly 37) did not differ significantly from post-infection (roughly 21).

The sample's treatment: approximately 10-day PBMC culture with coronavirus spike peptide pools or control peptides (ViraFEST assay). Nucleocapsid antibodies tested negative before and after vaccination in healthy vaccine recipients, excluding prior SARS-CoV-2 infection. Wells contained around 1.8 million PBMCs each, and these were cultured with around 10 IU/ml IL-2 and 9 to 10 ug/ml peptide pools. Oncomine TCR Beta short-read sequencing was applied to DNA from cultured CD4+ T cells. TCRdb re-called the PCR reads through MiXCR, storing one row per CDR3 protein. The sample lists about 25,000 distinct CDR3 sequences; 60% to 80% were seen once. V lost 6 bases, J lost 1 base, and 10 bases stayed unmatched. The CDR3 is 15 amino acids. Per germline, CDR1 DFQATT and CDR2 SNEGSKA (reference sequence).

The J gene is TRBJ1-1, the V gene TRBV20-1; the match to TRBD1 covers 8 bases. This receptor was obtained from a human donor who received a COVID-19 vaccine. This specimen consisted of CD4+ T cells from blood, cultured in vitro, obtained after SARS-CoV-2 vaccination. In nucleotides, the CDR3 is TGCAGTGCGAACGCGCCCGGGACAGGGAACACTGAAGCTTTCTTT. This gives the protein CSANAPGTGNTEAFF.